This T cell receptor (beta chain) was identified in a study of neoadjuvant anti-PD-1 for oral cavity cancer. Germline assignment: CDR1 MRHNA and CDR2 SNTAGT. CDR3 length equals 15 residues. The germline V and J ends were trimmed by 4 bases and 5 bases, with 15 bases remaining between them. Using immunoSEQ multiplex PCR, the repertoire was profiled, and TCRdb retains in-frame clones only, with some absent. The sample gives about 15,000 clones, 65% to 75% of which show up once; about 2.2% is in the top ten. The J gene is TRBJ2-1, the V gene TRBV6-4; tentative D call: TRBD1 (6 bases). The source of this sequence is a person aged 35 to 85 with oral cavity squamous cell carcinoma. This material consisted of PBMCs, taken before nivolumab (anti-PD-1) treatment. The DNA for the CDR3 is TGTGCCAGCAGTGTGCAGGGTGGGACACACAATGAGCAGTTCTTC. It translates to CASSVQGGTHNEQFF.